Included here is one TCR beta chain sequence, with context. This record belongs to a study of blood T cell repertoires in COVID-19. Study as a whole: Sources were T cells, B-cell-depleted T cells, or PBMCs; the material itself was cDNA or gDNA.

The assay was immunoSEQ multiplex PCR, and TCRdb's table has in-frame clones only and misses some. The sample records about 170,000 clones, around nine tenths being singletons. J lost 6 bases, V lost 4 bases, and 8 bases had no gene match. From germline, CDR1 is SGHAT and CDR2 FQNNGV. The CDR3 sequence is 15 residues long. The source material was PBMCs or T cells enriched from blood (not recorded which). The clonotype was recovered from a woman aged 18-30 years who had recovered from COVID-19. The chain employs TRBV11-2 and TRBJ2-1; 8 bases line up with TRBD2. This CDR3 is CASSSDGRGINEQFF. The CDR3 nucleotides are TGTGCCAGCAGCTCGGACGGGAGGGGGATCAATGAGCAGTTCTTC. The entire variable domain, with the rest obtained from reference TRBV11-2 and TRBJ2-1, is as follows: EAGVAQSPRYKIIEKRQSVAFWCNPISGHATLYWYQQILGQGPKLLIQFQNNGVVDDSQLPKDRFSAERLKGVDSTLKIQPAKLEDSAVYLCASSSDGRGINEQFFGPGTRLTVL.